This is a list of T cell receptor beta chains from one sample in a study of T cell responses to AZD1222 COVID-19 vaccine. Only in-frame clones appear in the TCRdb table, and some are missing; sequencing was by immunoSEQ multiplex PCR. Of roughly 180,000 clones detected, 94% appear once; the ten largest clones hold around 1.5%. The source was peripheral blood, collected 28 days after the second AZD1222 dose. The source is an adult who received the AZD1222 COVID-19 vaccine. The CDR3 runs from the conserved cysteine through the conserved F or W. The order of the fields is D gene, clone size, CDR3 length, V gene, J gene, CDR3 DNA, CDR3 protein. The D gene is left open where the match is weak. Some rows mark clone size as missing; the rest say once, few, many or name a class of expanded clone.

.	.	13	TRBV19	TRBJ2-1	TGTGCCAGTAGTCTGACCCACGGGAATGAGCAGTTCTTC	CASSLTHGNEQFF
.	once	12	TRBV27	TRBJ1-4	TGTGCCAGCAGTTTTCGGTCGGGCAAACTGTTTTTT	CASSFRSGKLFF
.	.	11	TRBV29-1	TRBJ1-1	TGCAGCGTTGCACGTAACACTGAAGCTTTCTTT	CSVARNTEAFF
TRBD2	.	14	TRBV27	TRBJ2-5	TGTGCCAGCAGCACCATGGGGGGGACAGAGACCCAGTACTTC	CASSTMGGTETQYF
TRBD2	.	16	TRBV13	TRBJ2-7	TGTGCCAGCAGCGAGCGGGTAGCGGGAGTAAGGCACGAGCAGTACTTC	CASSERVAGVRHEQYF
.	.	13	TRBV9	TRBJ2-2	TGTGCCAGCAGCGTAGATCTGACCGGGGAGCTGTTTTTT	CASSVDLTGELFF
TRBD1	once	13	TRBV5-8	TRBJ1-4	TGTGCCAGCAGCCCAATCAGGGGGATAAAACTGTTTTTT	CASSPIRGIKLFF
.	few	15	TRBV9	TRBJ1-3	TGTGCCAGCAGCGTAGCAGGTATCTCTGGAAACACCATATATTTT	CASSVAGISGNTIYF
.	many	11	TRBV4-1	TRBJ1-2	TGCGCCAGCAGCCAAGGGACCGGCTACACCTTC	CASSQGTGYTF
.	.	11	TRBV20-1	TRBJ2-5	TGCAGCCCTTGGAGGGGAGAGACCCAGTACTTC	CSPWRGETQYF